These 27 T cell receptor beta chains were sequenced from one sample in a study of T cells in Graves' hyperthyroidism and ophthalmopathy (dated by TCRdb to between 2018 and 2020). Library preparation used multiplex PCR. TCRdb lists the instrument as Illumina HiSeq 2000. TCR beta CDR3 regions were amplified from RNA transcripts. A first-round RT-PCR of the TCR CDR3 used the HTBI primer set with the Qiagen OneStep RT-PCR kit. TCRdb trimmed public reads at Q25 via fastp, called clones via MiXCR and kept in-frame beta chains. Each CDR3 protein appears once, grouped with its most common genes and DNA. In all, the sample holds some 200,000 distinct CDR3 sequences, and roughly 17% of those were seen once. Roughly 49% of the sample comes from the top ten. Sequencing was carried out using blood. Every receptor here comes from a woman aged 45-60 years with Graves' hyperthyroidism.

The chain joins TRBV10-3 to TRBJ1-2; the D is unclear. Deletions cut 2 bases from V and 7 bases from J, with 23 bases between. CDR3 length: 17 amino acids. In germline, CDR1 is ENHRY, CDR2 SYGVKD. The DNA of the CDR3 is TGTGCCATCAGTGAGACCGGGGTGAGCGGCCACCTCTTTGGCTACACCTTC. Encoded protein: CAISETGVSGHLFGYTF.

As DNA, the CDR3 is TGTGCCAGCAGCTTCGAGACAGGGTTGATGGAAGAGACCCAGTACTTC. Encoded protein: CASSFETGLMEETQYF. The chain links TRBV5-5 to TRBJ2-5; 7 bases align to TRBD1. The CDR3 contains 16 residues. The germline gives CDR1 SGHKS, CDR2 YYEKEE (reference sequence). Trimming removed 2 bases from V and 3 bases from J; junction bases left unmatched: 10. The variable domain in full, completed from reference TRBV5-5 and TRBJ2-5, reads DAGVTQSPTHLIKTRGQQVTLRCSPISGHKSVSWYQQVLGQGPQFIFQYYEKEERGRGNFPDRFSARQFPNYSSELNVNALLLGDSALYLCASSFETGLMEETQYFGPGTRLLVL.

This clonotype was recorded many times. The V gene is TRBV20-1, the J gene TRBJ2-7, with 11 bases fitting TRBD1. Per the germline V gene, CDR1 is DFQATT and CDR2 is SNEGSKA (reference sequence). The length of the CDR3 is 14 residues. V was pared by 3 bases and J by 7 bases, with 8 bases of the junction left unmatched. The CDR3 sequence: CSASRDRGAGEQYF. CDR3 in DNA: TGCAGTGCTAGCCGGGACAGGGGGGCCGGGGAGCAGTACTTC.

This chain uses TRBV19 with TRBJ2-1, with D perhaps TRBD2 (6 bases). Germline CDR1 LNHDA, CDR2 SQIVND (reference sequence). The V end lost 6 bases, the J end lost 2 bases, and 8 bases lay between the germline ends. The CDR3 sequence is 13 residues long. CDR3 sequence reads: CASRRDPYNEQFF. Here the CDR3 DNA reads TGTGCCAGTAGGCGGGACCCCTACAATGAGCAGTTCTTC.

The rearrangement joins TRBV3-1 to TRBJ2-2; D may be TRBD2 (6 bases). The V gene lost 6 bases and the J gene lost 8 bases, with 10 bases spanning the gap. The CDR3 length is 12 residues. Germline V gene sequence: CDR1 LGHDT, CDR2 YNNKEL (reference sequence). CDR3 in amino acids: CASRPTRGELFF. CDR3 sequence (DNA): TGTGCCAGCAGACCGACTAGGGGGGAGCTGTTTTTT.

This clonotype was detected ten times or more. The CDR3 loop reads CSVVDSLSGANVLTF. CDR3 coding DNA: TGCAGCGTGGTTGACAGCCTCTCTGGGGCCAACGTCCTGACTTTC. This chain joins TRBV29-1 and TRBJ2-6; D possibly corresponds to TRBD1 (5 bases). The V gene's germline CDR1 is SQVTM and CDR2 ANQGSEA. Trimming pared 6 bases from V and 0 bases from J, leaving 12 bases between. This CDR3 has 15 amino acids. The full variable domain, rest sourced from reference TRBV29-1 and TRBJ2-6, is SAVISQKPSRDICQRGTSLTIQCQVDSQVTMMFWYRQQPGQSLTLIATANQGSEATYESGFVIDKFPISRPNLTFSTLTVSNMSPEDSSIYLCSVVDSLSGANVLTFGAGSRLTVL.

There are many counts of this clonotype. The chain is built from TRBV18 and TRBJ2-7, with a tentative D call TRBD2 (5 bases). This CDR3 is 12 amino acids long. Trimming left V 6 bases short and J 4 bases short, with 10 bases between. Germline-derived CDR1 and CDR2 are KGHSH and LQKENI. CDR3 in DNA: TGTGCCAGCTCGCCAGGAGGTTACGAGCAGTACTTC. Encoded protein: CASSPGGYEQYF.

This clonotype was detected ten times or more. This chain joins TRBV3-1 and TRBJ2-2, with 7 bases matching TRBD1. J was trimmed by 4 bases and V by 7 bases; bases with no gene match: 12. Germline CDR1 and CDR2: LGHDT and YNNKEL (reference sequence). The CDR3 is 16 residues long. The CDR3 is CASKQGGQGSTGELFF. DNA of the CDR3: TGTGCCAGCAAACAAGGGGGCCAGGGGAGCACCGGGGAGCTGTTTTTT.

About this clonotype itself: A read error may explain this, as a much larger clone is one base away. The chain joins TRBV7-9 to TRBJ1-1; D call uncertain. This CDR3 comprises 13 residues. The V gene's germline CDR1 is SEHNR and CDR2 FQNEAQ (reference sequence). The V end was cut by 5 bases, the J end by 1 base, with 8 bases between. The CDR3 DNA reads as TGTGCCAGCAGCGTATCAGGGAACACTGAAGCTTTCTTT. It specifies CASSVSGNTEAFF.

This clonotype was counted ten times or more. The V and J genes are TRBV11-3 and TRBJ1-1; D unresolved. The germline V gene has CDR1 SGHNT and CDR2 YENEEA. The CDR3 is 14 amino acids. The V gene lost 3 bases and the J gene lost 3 bases, with 11 bases spanning the gap. CDR3 coding DNA: TGTGCCAGCAGCTTGGAAGAGGTGCACACTGAAGCTTTCTTT. Translating it yields CASSLEEVHTEAFF.

Points on this clonotype: A read error is possible here, since a much larger clone lies one base away. This chain links TRBV12-3 or TRBV12-4 with TRBJ1-2; D perhaps matches TRBD1 (5 bases). The ends were cut back, 2 bases at V and 10 bases at J, with 17 bases in the middle. The CDR3 has 14 amino acids. Here the CDR3 reads CASSLRGKEADYTF. In DNA form, the CDR3 reads TGTGCCAGCAGTTTACGGGGGAAGGAGGCTGACTACACCTTC.

This clonotype was observed a few times. CDR3 nucleotide sequence: TGTGCCACCAGCAGAGATTCCGCCTTGTCAAAGACCCAGTACTTC. Protein: CATSRDSALSKTQYF. V usage is TRBV15 and J usage is TRBJ2-5; D is ambiguous. Looked up from germline, CDR1 is LNHNV and CDR2 is YYDKDF (reference sequence). V was pared by 0 bases and J by 6 bases, with 14 bases between. The CDR3 is made up of 15 amino acids. The full variable domain, completed using reference TRBV15 and TRBJ2-5, is DAMVIQNPRYQVTQFGKPVTLSCSQTLNHNVMYWYQQKSSQAPKLLFHYYDKDFNNEADTPDNFQSRRPNTSFCFLDIRSPGLGDTAMYLCATSRDSALSKTQYFGPGTRLLVL.

The V gene is TRBV10-3, the J gene TRBJ1-1; 7 bases agree with TRBD1. With 6 bases clipped from V and 11 bases from J, the junction kept 12 bases outside the gene matches. This CDR3 spans 13 amino acids. The germline V gene encodes CDR1 ENHRY and CDR2 SYGVKD. The CDR3 protein is CAIRGRQGGLAFF. In DNA form, the CDR3 reads TGTGCCATCAGAGGGAGACAGGGCGGGTTGGCTTTCTTT.

This clonotype was counted at least ten times. The chain has TRBV7-2 and TRBJ2-3; 8 bases line up with TRBD2. The CDR3 is 16 amino acids. V was pared by 7 bases and J by 0 bases, with 9 bases of the junction left unmatched. The germline V gene has CDR1 SGHTA and CDR2 FQGNSA. For the CDR3, the DNA is TGTGCCAGCACCTCCGGGGCGGGAGGAAGCACAGATACGCAGTATTTT. Translation gives CASTSGAGGSTDTQYF.

This clonotype was seen a few times. V gene TRBV12-5 combines with J gene TRBJ2-1; no firm D call. V lost 3 bases, J lost 5 bases, and 5 bases lay in between. The CDR3 consists of 12 residues. Germline V gene data show CDR1 as LGHNT and CDR2 as FRNRAP. CDR3 DNA: TGTGCTAGTGGTTTTGACAACAATGAGCAGTTCTTC. Its translation: CASGFDNNEQFF.

This clonotype was detected ten times or more. CDR3 sequence: CASSFNLGSDTQYF. The CDR3 DNA reads as TGTGCCAGCAGTTTTAACTTAGGATCAGATACGCAGTATTTT. The rearrangement joins TRBV12-3 or TRBV12-4 to TRBJ2-3; D unresolved. The CDR3 runs 14 residues. V lost 3 bases and J lost 4, with 11 bases in between.

For this clonotype: This may be a read error, as it is one base from a much larger clone. The genes are TRBV30 and TRBJ2-1, with 10 bases lining up with TRBD1. V was clipped by 2 bases and J by 13 bases; unmatched bases: 8. The CDR3 sequence is 13 residues long. Germline CDR1 reads GTSNPN; CDR2 reads SVGIG (reference sequence). The CDR3: CAWSQTGGETQFF. The DNA of the CDR3 is TGTGCCTGGAGTCAGACAGGGGGCGAGACCCAGTTCTTC.

The rearrangement joins TRBV7-9 to TRBJ2-1; D not certain. The V end was cut by 1 base, the J end by 1 base, with 8 bases between. Germline V gives CDR1 SEHNR, CDR2 FQNEAQ (reference sequence). This CDR3 is built from 15 residues. The CDR3 loop is CASSLGQYSYNEQFF. Written as DNA, the CDR3 is TGTGCCAGCAGCTTAGGCCAGTATTCCTACAATGAGCAGTTCTTC.

V gene TRBV7-9 combines with J gene TRBJ2-7; weak D call: TRBD1 (5 bases). Germline V CDR1 and CDR2: SEHNR, FQNEAQ (reference sequence). Trimming stripped 1 base from V and 2 bases from J, with 9 bases between. This CDR3 is 14 amino acids long. CDR3 protein: CASSLGQRPYEQYF. CDR3 DNA sequence: TGTGCCAGCAGCTTAGGACAGCGTCCCTACGAGCAGTACTTC.

V and J are TRBV19 and TRBJ2-1; 9 bases map to TRBD2. The CDR3 consists of 14 residues. In germline, CDR1 is LNHDA, CDR2 SQIVND (reference sequence). V was clipped by 5 bases and J by 5 bases; unmatched bases: 4. CDR3 sequence (DNA): TGTGCCAGTAGTCCCCTAGCGGGGAACAATGAGCAGTTCTTC. It yields the protein CASSPLAGNNEQFF.

Ten or more counts support this clonotype. This chain links TRBV20-1 with TRBJ2-7; possible D gene TRBD1, 6 bases. Trimming took 5 bases from V and 6 from J, leaving 20 bases between them. The length of the CDR3 is 14 residues. From germline, CDR1 is DFQATT and CDR2 SNEGSKA (reference sequence). The CDR3 nucleotides are TGCAGTGCTCCCACCCTGGCACAGGGCGTCGAGCAGTACTTC. Its protein is CSAPTLAQGVEQYF.

The sample holds one count of this clonotype. The junction does not match germline at one end; this may be a read error. The gene calls are TRBV7-9 and TRBJ1-2; D gene unclear. From germline, CDR1 is SEHNR and CDR2 FQNEAQ (reference sequence). The CDR3 has 16 amino acids. The CDR3 region has the DNA TGTGCCAGCGGCTTAGCCCCGGGAACGGAAAACTATGGCTACACCTTC. This translates into CASGLAPGTENYGYTF.

The chain carries TRBV12-3 or TRBV12-4 and TRBJ2-1; 14 nucleotides agree with TRBD2. The CDR3 runs 16 residues. Trimming at V came to 5 bases and at J to 12 bases, leaving 12 bases not matched to a gene. In nucleotides, the CDR3 is TGTGCCAGCAGTCGGACTAGCGGGAGGTGGCAGGCAAGGCAGTTCTTC. As protein: CASSRTSGRWQARQFF.

This clonotype has only a few counts. The genes are TRBV9 and TRBJ1-6; 7 nucleotides match TRBD1. The V and J ends lost 0 bases and 4 bases, in that order; junction bases with no gene match: 4. The germline V gene encodes CDR1 SGDLS and CDR2 YYNGEE. CDR3 length: 16 amino acids. The CDR3 DNA reads TGTGCCAGCAGCGTAGGACAGGGTGCTTATAATTCACCCCTCCACTTT. Translation gives CASSVGQGAYNSPLHF. Variable domain in full (rest from reference TRBV9 and TRBJ1-6): DSGVTQTPKHLITATGQRVTLRCSPRSGDLSVYWYQQSLDQGLQFLIQYYNGEERAKGNILERFSAQQFPDLHSELNLSSLELGDSALYFCASSVGQGAYNSPLHFGNGTRLTVT.

This clonotype was detected ten times or more. This chain uses TRBV3-1 with TRBJ1-5, with no clear D. The germline V and J ends were trimmed by 3 bases and 3 bases, with 6 bases remaining between them. The V gene's germline CDR1 is LGHDT and CDR2 YNNKEL (reference sequence). The CDR3 extends over 13 amino acids. Here the CDR3 DNA reads TGTGCCAGCAGCCAGAGCAACAATCAGCCCCAGCATTTT. Translation gives CASSQSNNQPQHF.

Many counts were recorded for this clonotype. The gene calls are TRBV18 and TRBJ2-7; no clear D gene. Trimming removed 3 bases from V and 6 bases from J, with 15 bases in between. This CDR3 has 14 residues. Germline V gives CDR1 KGHSH, CDR2 LQKENI. CDR3 in amino acids: CASSPAAGAREQYF. CDR3 coding DNA: TGTGCCAGCTCACCCGCCGCTGGCGCTCGCGAGCAGTACTTC.

This chain links TRBV27 with TRBJ1-6; TRBD1 might be the D (6 bases). The V and J ends lost 2 bases and 10 bases respectively, with 12 bases between them. Germline V CDR1 and CDR2: MNHEY, SMNVEV (reference sequence). The CDR3 sequence is 14 residues long. This CDR3 is CASSLRGAESPLHF. The CDR3 DNA reads TGTGCCAGCAGTTTAAGGGGGGCGGAATCACCCCTCCACTTT.